The T cell receptor beta chain described here comes from a study of cytotoxic CD8 clonotypes in ibrutinib-treated CLL. Whole-study findings and limits: Baseline values of clonality outstripped age-matched healthy donors and followed circulating CD8+ T-cell counts. Clonality went up at ibrutinib response and then declined back toward baseline at progression.

Per the germline V gene, CDR1 is MGHRA and CDR2 is YSYEKL. V lost 1 base and J lost 4; bases outside the gene matches: 3. The CDR3 spans 14 residues. This clone was seen only a few times. The antigen remains undetermined. The protocol was immunoSEQ multiplex PCR, while the TCRdb copy is restricted to in-frame clones and leaves out a portion. Of 20,000 to 25,000 clones listed, roughly 68% are singletons. The V gene is TRBV4-1, the J gene TRBJ1-1, with 7 bases identical to TRBD1. This clonotype was sampled from a human donor with chronic lymphocytic leukemia. Specimen: PBMCs, collected after 24 months of ibrutinib treatment. For the CDR3, the DNA is TGCGCCAGCAGCCAAGCACAGGGGTTCACTGAAGCTTTCTTT. Translated: CASSQAQGFTEAFF.